This entry lists 24 T cell receptor beta chains sequenced from one sample in a study of cytomegalovirus exposure and HLA in healthy donors. 13 Jbeta primers and 60 Vbeta primers were used for the PCR. Data came from immunoSEQ multiplex PCR; TCRdb stores just in-frame clones and leaves some out. The sample lists roughly 97,000 clones; about three quarters were seen once. The sequencing input was PBMCs. Receptors were obtained from a woman between 18 and 29 years old in good health and CMV-seropositive.

This sequence joins TRBV4-2 and TRBJ2-3; TRBD2 is a possible D gene (5 bases). Germline assignment: CDR1 LGHNA and CDR2 YNFKEQ. V was clipped by 2 bases and J by 4 bases, with 16 bases between them. The CDR3 totals 16 residues. The chain's CDR3 is CASSQPGLEAPDTQYF. For the CDR3, the DNA is TGTGCCAGCAGCCAACCTGGACTGGAGGCGCCAGATACGCAGTATTTT.

The rearrangement uses TRBV30 and TRBJ1-1, with TRBD1 as a possible D gene (5 bases). This CDR3 has 15 residues. The germline V gene encodes CDR1 GTSNPN and CDR2 SVGIG (reference sequence). With 3 bases removed from V and 4 bases from J, the gap between germline ends came to 18 bases. The DNA for the CDR3 is TGTGCCTGGAGGCGGTTCGGGGGAGTCGTCACTGAAGCTTTCTTT. It is translated as CAWRRFGGVVTEAFF.

This sequence joins TRBV11-1 and TRBJ2-1; 8 bases are a match to TRBD2. The junction had 5 bases not matched to a gene; V was cut back by 0 bases and J by 4 bases. Germline V gene data show CDR1 as SGHAT and CDR2 as FQDESV (reference sequence). The CDR3 totals 16 residues. CDR3 sequence reads: CASSLASGRWYNEQFF. The DNA of the CDR3 is TGTGCCAGCAGCTTAGCGAGCGGGAGATGGTACAATGAGCAGTTCTTC.

V and J are TRBV30 and TRBJ1-4, with 10 nucleotides matching TRBD1. J was trimmed by 7 bases and V by 3 bases; bases with no gene match: 8. This CDR3 is 15 amino acids long. Per the germline V gene, CDR1 is GTSNPN and CDR2 is SVGIG (reference sequence). CDR3 region: CAWRPRQGASEKLFF. The CDR3, as DNA: TGTGCCTGGAGGCCGAGACAGGGGGCGTCTGAAAAACTGTTTTTT.

This clone was detected once. The chain uses TRBV5-3 and TRBJ2-7; 8 bases are shared with TRBD1. TRBV5-3 is reported as an ORF; its role is uncertain. V lost 4 bases to trimming and J lost 3 bases; unmatched junction nucleotides: 12. This CDR3 contains 16 residues. CDR3 protein: CARSLRDRWVFYEQYF. In DNA form, the CDR3 reads TGTGCCAGAAGCCTCCGGGACAGGTGGGTTTTCTACGAGCAGTACTTC.

The chain links TRBV4-1 to TRBJ2-7; 12 bases map to TRBD2. Germline V CDR1 and CDR2: MGHRA, YSYEKL. With 0 bases clipped from V and 3 bases from J, the junction kept 3 bases outside the gene matches. This CDR3 contains 16 residues. The CDR3 sequence: CASSQDRTSGNYEQYF. CDR3 nucleotides: TGCGCCAGCAGCCAAGATAGGACTAGCGGGAACTACGAGCAGTACTTC.

V and J are TRBV25-1 and TRBJ2-1; 10 bases map to TRBD1. Trimming at V came to 2 bases and at J to 6 bases, leaving 10 bases not matched to a gene. Germline CDR1 is MGHDK and CDR2 is SYGVNS. The CDR3 length is 17 residues. DNA of the CDR3: TGTGCCAGCAGTGAAACCCCGGGACAGGGGCCAGGCAATGAGCAGTTCTTC. Its translation: CASSETPGQGPGNEQFF.

This clone was seen ten or more times. The chain links TRBV4-2 to TRBJ1-4; 8 bases fit TRBD1. The CDR3 contains 14 residues. Germline CDR1 and CDR2: LGHNA and YNFKEQ. The V segment lost 4 bases and the J segment 8 bases; nucleotides outside the gene matches: 6. Here the CDR3 DNA reads TGTGCCAGCAGCCCAGACCGGGACAGGGAAAAACTGTTTTTT. Translation: CASSPDRDREKLFF.

This chain uses TRBV2 with TRBJ2-7; D not certain. Germline loops: CDR1 SNHLY, CDR2 FYNNEI. The CDR3 is 14 amino acids. V lost 8 bases to trimming and J lost 6 bases, with 20 bases between them. CDR3 protein: CASGSSPDCAEQYF. In nucleotides, the CDR3 is TGTGCCAGCGGGTCCTCGCCTGACTGTGCCGAGCAGTACTTC.

This clone was seen repeatedly, ten times or more. The chain uses TRBV14 and TRBJ2-2, with a possible D match to TRBD1 (6 bases). This CDR3 is built from 15 residues. The ends were cut back, 7 bases at V and 6 bases at J, with 18 bases in the middle. CDR1 is SGHDN and CDR2 is FVKESK in the germline V gene. Written as DNA, the CDR3 is TGTGCCAGCACACCTAACACAGGGTCGGCCGGGGAGCTGTTTTTT. Protein: CASTPNTGSAGELFF.

The chain carries TRBV2 and TRBJ2-5; tentative D call: TRBD2 (6 bases). Germline V gives CDR1 SNHLY, CDR2 FYNNEI. Trimming took off 7 bases at V and 5 bases at J, with 8 bases between the two ends. This CDR3 spans 11 amino acids. CDR3: CASTLAETQYF. In DNA, the CDR3 is TGTGCCAGCACCCTAGCGGAGACCCAGTACTTC.

This chain uses TRBV29-1 with TRBJ2-5; weak D call: TRBD1 (6 bases). The ends were cut back, 5 bases at V and 4 bases at J, with 17 bases in the middle. The germline gives CDR1 SQVTM, CDR2 ANQGSEA. The CDR3 loop spans 14 amino acids. This CDR3 reads CSVLGLSRGETQYF. DNA of the CDR3: TGCAGCGTTCTCGGGCTTTCCAGGGGAGAGACCCAGTACTTC.

The chain carries TRBV18 and TRBJ2-1; TRBD2 aligns across 9 bases. V shed 3 bases and J 8 bases; nucleotides not matched to a gene: 8. The CDR3 is 15 residues long. Germline CDR1 reads KGHSH; CDR2 reads LQKENI. CDR3 bases: TGTGCCAGCTCACCTGGCGGGAGGGCCAGGTATGAGCAGTTCTTC. Translation gives CASSPGGRARYEQFF.

The V gene is TRBV30, the J gene TRBJ2-2, with TRBD2 matching 9 bases. The junction had 6 bases not matched to a gene; V was cut back by 0 bases and J by 7 bases. Per the germline V gene, CDR1 is GTSNPN and CDR2 is SVGIG (reference sequence). The CDR3 sequence is 15 residues long. Here the CDR3 reads CAWSVASGIGGELFF. The CDR3 DNA sequence: TGTGCCTGGAGTGTAGCTAGCGGGATAGGCGGGGAGCTGTTTTTT.

The gene calls are TRBV30 and TRBJ2-1; D is unresolved. The CDR3 has 15 amino acids. With 0 bases removed from V and 4 bases from J, the gap between germline ends came to 13 bases. Germline-derived CDR1 and CDR2 are GTSNPN and SVGIG (reference sequence). CDR3 loop: CAWSVNTRGYNEQFF. Written as DNA, the CDR3 is TGTGCCTGGAGTGTTAACACCCGCGGATACAATGAGCAGTTCTTC.

Only one count was recorded for this clone. The rearrangement joins TRBV14 to TRBJ1-1; D might be TRBD1 (5 bases). The CDR3 is made up of 14 amino acids. Germline V gene lookup returns CDR1 SGHDN and CDR2 FVKESK. V dropped 4 bases and J dropped 7 bases, with 16 bases sitting between them. The DNA for the CDR3 is TGTGCCAGCAGCCGGTACAGCGGGGGAGATGAAGCTTTCTTT. It translates to CASSRYSGGDEAFF.

A few counts support this clone. The V and J genes are TRBV5-1 and TRBJ1-5, with D uncertain. The CDR3 has 13 amino acids. Germline V gives CDR1 SGHRS, CDR2 YFSETQ. Trimming stripped 0 bases from V and 6 bases from J, with 7 bases between. This CDR3 reads CASSLDPGQPQHF. In DNA form, the CDR3 reads TGCGCCAGCAGCTTGGATCCGGGTCAGCCCCAGCATTTT. Full variable domain (missing parts from reference TRBV5-1 and TRBJ1-5): KAGVTQTPRYLIKTRGQQVTLSCSPISGHRSVSWYQQTPGQGLQFLFEYFSETQRNKGNFPGRFSGRQFSNSRSEMNVSTLELGDSALYLCASSLDPGQPQHFGDGTRLSIL.

The chain has TRBV7-8 and TRBJ1-2; TRBD1 aligns across 12 bases. Trimming removed 1 base from V and 7 bases from J; junction bases left unmatched: 7. CDR3 length: 16 amino acids. Germline CDR1 and CDR2: SGHVS and FQNEAQ. CDR3 nucleotides: TGTGCCAGCAGCTTAGGGGGGACAGGGGGCTTCGGTGGCTACACCTTC. This translates into CASSLGGTGGFGGYTF.

This clone was recorded many times. The chain joins TRBV23-1 to TRBJ2-3; D may be TRBD1 (6 bases). TRBV23-1 is filed as an ORF, its function uncertain. V was clipped by 9 bases and J by 0 bases, with 13 bases between them. The CDR3 sequence is 14 residues long. This CDR3 is CASNRATSTDTQYF. In nucleotides, the CDR3 is TGCGCCAGTAACAGGGCCACTAGCACAGATACGCAGTATTTT.

This sequence joins TRBV10-3 and TRBJ2-7, with 9 bases identical to TRBD2. The CDR3 spans 14 residues. The germline gives CDR1 ENHRY, CDR2 SYGVKD. V lost 3 bases, J lost 3 bases, and 3 bases stayed unmatched. CDR3 coding DNA: TGTGCCATCAGTGATGGGACTAGCAGCTACGAGCAGTACTTC. Amino acids: CAISDGTSSYEQYF.

This chain joins TRBV7-9 and TRBJ2-3; TRBD2 is a possible D gene (5 bases). V gave up 0 bases and J gave up 5 bases, with 9 bases separating them. The CDR3 sequence is 14 residues long. Looked up from germline, CDR1 is SEHNR and CDR2 is FQNEAQ (reference sequence). The DNA of the CDR3 is TGTGCCAGCAGCTTAGCGTCTAGCTTAGATACGCAGTATTTT. Its protein product is CASSLASSLDTQYF.

The chain has TRBV7-7 and TRBJ2-7; possibly TRBD2 for D (6 bases). This CDR3 comprises 13 residues. Germline CDR1 SSHAT, CDR2 FNYEAQ (reference sequence). The CDR3 nucleotides are TGTGCTAGCGGAGAAGGCCCGTCCGCCAAGCAGTACTTC. Its protein is CASGEGPSAKQYF.

The chain recombines TRBV27 with TRBJ2-3, with D tentatively TRBD1 (5 bases). CDR1 and CDR2 from the germline V gene are MNHEY and SMNVEV (reference sequence). V dropped 5 bases and J dropped 0 bases, with 9 bases sitting between them. The CDR3 length is 14 residues. CDR3 protein: CASSLRASTDTQYF. In DNA form, the CDR3 reads TGTGCCAGCAGTCTCAGGGCTAGCACAGATACGCAGTATTTT.

The chain combines TRBV5-6 with TRBJ2-2; 11 bases line up with TRBD2. This CDR3 has 17 amino acids. J lost 6 bases, V lost 4 bases, and 11 bases had no gene match. The V gene's germline CDR1 is SGHDT and CDR2 YYEEEE. CDR3 nucleotide sequence: TGTGCCAGCAGCCCGGAAGTAGCGGGAGGGCCGTCCGGGGAGCTGTTTTTT. It encodes CASSPEVAGGPSGELFF.